Shown below are 31 T cell receptor beta chains from a single sample sequenced in a study of T cell responses to AZD1222 COVID-19 vaccine. The assay was immunoSEQ multiplex PCR, and TCRdb's table has in-frame clones only and misses some. Of about 110,000 clones detected, 85% to 90% appear once; the ten largest clones hold about 7.4%. Here the sequenced sample was peripheral blood, taken on day 0 of AZD1222 vaccination. Receptors originate from an adult in good health.

This clone came up a few times. The V and J genes are TRBV28 and TRBJ1-2; 9 bases fit TRBD1. Looked up from germline, CDR1 is MDHEN and CDR2 is SYDVKM. This CDR3 is 13 amino acids long. The V and J ends lost 5 bases and 8 bases, in that order; junction bases with no gene match: 6. CDR3 residues: CASSDGQGHGYTF. CDR3 nucleotide sequence: TGTGCCAGCAGTGATGGACAGGGGCACGGCTACACCTTC.

The chain links TRBV7-9 to TRBJ1-5; D is undetermined. Germline assignment: CDR1 SEHNR and CDR2 FQNEAQ (reference sequence). Trimming took 1 base from V and 6 from J, leaving 13 bases between them. CDR3 length equals 15 residues. The CDR3 spells CASSLDSGRVQPQHF. The CDR3 bases are TGTGCCAGCAGCTTAGATTCGGGGAGAGTTCAGCCCCAGCATTTT.

J is TRBJ2-1 and V is TRBV15; TRBD2 is a possible D gene (5 bases). The germline CDR1 and CDR2 sequences are LNHNV and YYDKDF (reference sequence). V lost 0 bases and J lost 6, with 9 bases in between. This CDR3 spans 14 amino acids. The CDR3 DNA is TGTGCCACCAGCAGAGATCGAGCGGCCAATGAGCAGTTCTTC. Its translation is CATSRDRAANEQFF.

This clone was detected once. V and J are TRBV19 and TRBJ1-1; a possible D gene is TRBD1 (5 bases). Trimming left V 2 bases short and J 3 bases short, with 19 bases between. Germline loops: CDR1 LNHDA, CDR2 SQIVND (reference sequence). The CDR3 loop spans 17 amino acids. Here the CDR3 DNA reads TGTGCCAGTAGTATACCACATAGGGGCTCCGGGGACACTGAAGCTTTCTTT. Translating it yields CASSIPHRGSGDTEAFF.

The chain is built from TRBV7-9 and TRBJ1-1; weak D call: TRBD1 (6 bases). V lost 6 bases and J 0 bases, leaving 17 bases between the germline ends. Germline V gene lookup returns CDR1 SEHNR and CDR2 FQNEAQ (reference sequence). The CDR3 loop spans 16 amino acids. The CDR3 loop reads CASRGGAGAVNTEAFF. The CDR3 DNA is TGTGCCAGCAGAGGCGGGGCAGGGGCTGTGAACACTGAAGCTTTCTTT.

Comment on this clone: A read error may account for a junction end that differs from germline. The V gene is TRBV28, the J gene TRBJ2-3; the D gene could be TRBD1 or TRBD2 (6 bases each). Per the germline V gene, CDR1 is MDHEN and CDR2 is SYDVKM. The CDR3 is made up of 12 amino acids. CDR3 region: CASGARTDTQYF. DNA for the CDR3: TGCGCCTCGGGGGCCCGCACAGATACGCAGTATTTT.

The gene calls are TRBV5-4 and TRBJ2-2; TRBD2 matches at 7 bases. CDR3 length: 14 amino acids. V gave up 4 bases and J gave up 4 bases; unmatched junction bases: 4. Per germline, CDR1 SGHNT and CDR2 YYREEE (reference sequence). The CDR3 bases are TGTGCCAGCAGCCCTGGCGGGGGCACCGGGGAGCTGTTTTTT. Residues: CASSPGGGTGELFF.

The chain recombines TRBV7-3 with TRBJ1-1; no clear D gene. V lost 4 bases, J lost 5 bases, and 11 bases lay in between. This CDR3 is built from 13 residues. Germline V gene lookup returns CDR1 SGHTA and CDR2 FQGTGA. The CDR3 spells CASSYGDGTEAFF. The CDR3 DNA reads as TGTGCCAGCAGCTACGGCGATGGGACTGAAGCTTTCTTT.

V usage is TRBV7-3 and J usage is TRBJ2-2, with a tentative D call TRBD1 (5 bases). The V and J ends lost 5 bases and 2 bases respectively, with 6 bases between them. This CDR3 is built from 13 residues. Per germline, CDR1 SGHTA and CDR2 FQGTGA. The CDR3 spells CASSRTNTGELFF. The DNA of the CDR3 is TGTGCCAGCAGCCGGACAAACACCGGGGAGCTGTTTTTT.

The sample holds a few counts of this clone. The gene calls are TRBV5-6 and TRBJ1-6; D may be TRBD1 (5 bases). The CDR3 covers 15 residues. The ends were cut back, 5 bases at V and 7 bases at J, with 16 bases in the middle. CDR1 SGHDT and CDR2 YYEEEE come from the germline V gene. The CDR3 region has the DNA TGTGCCAGCAGGAGGTTGGGGGGTATCAATTCACCCCTCCACTTT. This translates into CASRRLGGINSPLHF. Drawing the rest from reference TRBV5-6 and TRBJ1-6, the complete variable domain is DAGVTQSPTHLIKTRGQQVTLRCSPKSGHDTVSWYQQALGQGPQFIFQYYEEEERQRGNFPDRFSGHQFPNYSSELNVNALLLGDSALYLCASRRLGGINSPLHFGNGTRLTVT.

This chain joins TRBV27 and TRBJ2-7; D not resolved. V shed 4 bases and J shed 2 bases, with 9 bases lying between them. CDR1 is MNHEY and CDR2 is SMNVEV in the germline V gene (reference sequence). The CDR3 covers 13 residues. The CDR3 here is CASSSLKAYEQYF. For the CDR3, the DNA is TGTGCCAGCAGTTCTTTAAAAGCCTACGAGCAGTACTTC.

The rearrangement uses TRBV9 and TRBJ2-1; TRBD1 matches 10 bases. Germline V lookup: CDR1 SGDLS, CDR2 YYNGEE. V shed 4 bases, J shed 9 bases, and the junction held 7 bases outside the gene matches. The CDR3 is 14 residues long. The chain's CDR3 is CASSRDRGRGEQFF. The CDR3 DNA is TGTGCCAGCAGCCGGGACAGGGGAAGGGGTGAGCAGTTCTTC.

This clone was counted a few times. The J gene is TRBJ1-2, the V gene TRBV7-9, with D unclear. V gave up 1 base and J gave up 0 bases, with 12 bases separating them. This CDR3 is 16 amino acids long. The germline V gene encodes CDR1 SEHNR and CDR2 FQNEAQ (reference sequence). DNA of the CDR3: TGTGCCAGCAGCTTAGACACAGAAATAGCTAACTATGGCTACACCTTC. This translates into CASSLDTEIANYGYTF.

The chain joins TRBV27 to TRBJ1-6, with a weak D call TRBD1 (5 bases). There are 17 residues in the CDR3. CDR1 MNHEY and CDR2 SMNVEV come from the germline V gene (reference sequence). Trimming removed 8 bases at V and 2 bases at J, with 19 bases between. CDR3 coding DNA: TGTGCCAGCCGAAATTTCGGGGTCAGGGCCTATAATTCACCCCTCCACTTT. It is translated as CASRNFGVRAYNSPLHF.

The chain uses TRBV19 and TRBJ2-5; D is possibly TRBD2 (7 bases). CDR3 size: 17 residues. Germline V gives CDR1 LNHDA, CDR2 SQIVND (reference sequence). Deletions cut 9 bases from V and 2 bases from J, with 25 bases between. CDR3 protein: CARPKSRGPTPQETQYF. The CDR3, as DNA: TGTGCCAGGCCCAAATCGCGGGGGCCAACCCCACAAGAGACCCAGTACTTC.

The genes are TRBV20-1 and TRBJ2-7; D is perhaps TRBD2 (6 bases). CDR3 length: 14 residues. CDR1 is DFQATT, CDR2 SNEGSKA, per germline (reference sequence). The V gene lost 3 bases and the J gene lost 3 bases, with 15 bases spanning the gap. The CDR3 coding sequence is TGCAGTGCTAGTCTGGTGGGAGGCCACTACGAGCAGTACTTC. Encoded protein: CSASLVGGHYEQYF.

The chain joins TRBV28 to TRBJ1-1, with D hard to call. This CDR3 is 14 amino acids long. CDR1 and CDR2 from the germline V gene are MDHEN and SYDVKM. The V gene lost 7 bases and the J gene lost 0 bases, with 12 bases spanning the gap. The CDR3 spells CASTLSGMNTEAFF. CDR3 nucleotide sequence: TGTGCCAGCACCCTCTCCGGCATGAACACTGAAGCTTTCTTT.

The chain uses TRBV2 and TRBJ1-5; no clear D gene. The CDR3 has 12 amino acids. Trimming cost V 0 bases and J 16 bases, with 13 bases left between them. Germline lookup yields CDR1 SNHLY and CDR2 FYNNEI. CDR3 amino acids: CASSEAASGTHF. CDR3 sequence (DNA): TGTGCCAGCAGTGAAGCGGCCAGCGGAACCCATTTT. Based on the CDR3 plus reference TRBV2 and TRBJ1-5, the full variable domain is EPEVTQTPSHQVTQMGQEVILRCVPISNHLYFYWYRQILGQKVEFLVSFYNNEISEKSEIFDDQFSVERPDGSNFTLKIRSTKLEDSAMYFCASSEAASGTHFGDGTRLSIL.

The V and J genes are TRBV6-6 and TRBJ2-5; possible D gene TRBD2, 6 bases. The CDR3 runs 12 residues. In germline, CDR1 is MNHNY, CDR2 SVGAGI (reference sequence). V lost 4 bases, J lost 5 bases, and 8 bases lay in between. This chain's CDR3 is CASSFRGETQYF. The CDR3 coding sequence is TGTGCCAGCAGTTTCCGGGGGGAGACCCAGTACTTC.

The V gene is TRBV5-8, the J gene TRBJ2-1, with D hard to call. The CDR3 extends over 11 amino acids. The V and J ends lost 3 bases and 5 bases respectively, with 3 bases between them. Germline CDR1 reads SGHTS; CDR2 reads YDEGEE. CDR3 bases: TGTGCCAGCAGCTCACACAATGAGCAGTTCTTC. Translated: CASSSHNEQFF.

A single count supports this clone. The chain uses TRBV9 and TRBJ2-7; TRBD2 might be the D (7 bases). The CDR3 covers 12 residues. Trimming took off 5 bases at V and 6 bases at J, with 12 bases between the two ends. The germline CDR1 and CDR2 sequences are SGDLS and YYNGEE. The CDR3 here is CASSGGAAEQYF. In DNA form, the CDR3 reads TGTGCCAGCAGTGGGGGGGCAGCCGAGCAGTACTTC. Full variable domain (rest looked up from reference TRBV9 and TRBJ2-7): DSGVTQTPKHLITATGQRVTLRCSPRSGDLSVYWYQQSLDQGLQFLIQYYNGEERAKGNILERFSAQQFPDLHSELNLSSLELGDSALYFCASSGGAAEQYFGPGTRLTVT.

The chain's CDR3 is CASSSNPDRGYSEAFF. CDR3 nucleotide sequence: TGTGCCAGCAGTTCTAACCCTGACAGGGGGTACTCTGAAGCTTTCTTT. V gene TRBV2 combines with J gene TRBJ1-1, with TRBD1 matching over 9 bases. V lost 5 bases, J lost 6 bases, and 13 bases stayed unmatched. The CDR3 is 16 residues long. Germline assignment: CDR1 SNHLY and CDR2 FYNNEI.

The chain joins TRBV11-3 to TRBJ2-1; D is perhaps TRBD1 or TRBD2 (6 bases each). CDR1 is SGHNT and CDR2 is YENEEA in the germline V gene. Between the trimmed V and J ends, which lost 1 base and 9 bases, there was a span of 19 bases. The CDR3 is 16 residues long. CDR3 nucleotide sequence: TGTGCCAGCAGCTTAGGACAGGAGGGCCGGTTGGGTGAGCAGTTCTTC. Residues: CASSLGQEGRLGEQFF. Full variable domain (rest looked up from reference TRBV11-3 and TRBJ2-1): EAGVVQSPRYKIIEKKQPVAFWCNPISGHNTLYWYLQNLGQGPELLIRYENEEAVDDSQLPKDRFSAERLKGVDSTLKIQPAELGDSAVYLCASSLGQEGRLGEQFFGPGTRLTVL.

The V gene is TRBV5-5, the J gene TRBJ2-6; D remains unclear. The CDR3 covers 18 residues. Germline V gene sequence: CDR1 SGHKS, CDR2 YYEKEE (reference sequence). V gave up 4 bases and J gave up 1 base, with 18 bases separating them. The CDR3 is CASSGLVQRGSGANVLTF. CDR3 DNA: TGTGCCAGCAGCGGATTGGTCCAGCGAGGATCTGGGGCCAACGTCCTGACTTTC.

This clone was found once. For the CDR3, the DNA is TGCGCCAGCAGCCCTGCTAGTAATAATGAAAAACTGTTTTTT. As protein: CASSPASNNEKLFF. The rearrangement joins TRBV5-1 to TRBJ1-4; no clear D gene. The CDR3 consists of 14 residues. Germline V gene data show CDR1 as SGHRS and CDR2 as YFSETQ. Deletions cut 4 bases from V and 4 bases from J, with 11 bases between.

This chain joins TRBV7-2 and TRBJ2-7; 8 bases are a match to TRBD1. The CDR3 contains 13 residues. V shed 3 bases, J shed 6 bases, and the junction held 4 bases outside the gene matches. The germline V gene encodes CDR1 SGHTA and CDR2 FQGNSA. CDR3 residues: CASSFQGAVEQYF. DNA for the CDR3: TGTGCCAGCAGCTTTCAGGGGGCGGTCGAGCAGTACTTC.

The chain recombines TRBV18 with TRBJ2-3; TRBD1 agrees at 9 bases. CDR1 KGHSH and CDR2 LQKENI come from the germline V gene. CDR3 length: 14 residues. The trim removed 6 bases at V and 4 bases at J, leaving 5 bases unmatched. CDR3 sequence: CASSPGQGSDTQYF. CDR3 DNA: TGTGCCAGCTCCCCCGGACAGGGGTCAGATACGCAGTATTTT. The complete variable domain, with remaining parts taken from reference TRBV18 and TRBJ2-3, reads NAGVMQNPRHLVRRRGQEARLRCSPMKGHSHVYWYRQLPEEGLKFMVYLQKENIIDESGMPKERFSAEFPKEGPSILRIQQVVRGDSAAYFCASSPGQGSDTQYFGPGTRLTVL.

This rearrangement joins TRBV4-2 to TRBJ2-1; D is possibly TRBD2 (5 bases). CDR1 and CDR2 (germline): LGHNA, YNFKEQ. The CDR3 spans 19 residues. V lost 4 bases to trimming and J lost 0 bases, with 22 bases between them. CDR3 bases: TGTGCCAGCAGCCGGTACGTTGACTACCCCCTGAGCTCCTACAATGAGCAGTTCTTC. Amino acids: CASSRYVDYPLSSYNEQFF.

The chain combines TRBV27 with TRBJ2-7; TRBD2 is a possible D gene (6 bases). Trimming removed 7 bases at V and 0 bases at J, with 16 bases between. Germline CDR1 and CDR2: MNHEY and SMNVEV (reference sequence). This CDR3 has 15 amino acids. The CDR3 region is CASIPWSSGSYEQYF. DNA of the CDR3: TGTGCCAGCATTCCCTGGAGTAGCGGCTCCTACGAGCAGTACTTC.

The V and J genes are TRBV18 and TRBJ1-1; D is ambiguous. The CDR3 extends over 14 amino acids. The V end lost 2 bases, the J end lost 1 base, and 8 bases lay between the germline ends. The germline V gene encodes CDR1 KGHSH and CDR2 LQKENI. The CDR3 here is CASSPAGSNTEAFF. For the CDR3, the DNA is TGTGCCAGCTCACCAGCCGGGTCGAACACTGAAGCTTTCTTT. The entire variable domain, with the rest obtained from reference TRBV18 and TRBJ1-1, is as follows: NAGVMQNPRHLVRRRGQEARLRCSPMKGHSHVYWYRQLPEEGLKFMVYLQKENIIDESGMPKERFSAEFPKEGPSILRIQQVVRGDSAAYFCASSPAGSNTEAFFGQGTRLTVV.

The chain employs TRBV7-9 and TRBJ2-3, with no clear D. The CDR3 runs to 13 residues. The V end was cut by 3 bases, the J end by 1 base, with 5 bases between. Germline loops: CDR1 SEHNR, CDR2 FQNEAQ (reference sequence). The DNA for the CDR3 is TGTGCCAGCAGCTTTTGGGGCACAGATACGCAGTATTTT. Encoded protein: CASSFWGTDTQYF.